This T cell receptor beta chain was identified in a study of beta chain features in type 1 diabetes. The CDR3 runs to 17 residues. After removal of 4 bases from V and 3 bases from J, the junction contained 13 bases not matched to a gene. CDR1 is SGDLS and CDR2 is YYNGEE in the germline V gene. This clone was observed a few times. Antigen unknown. Study conclusions and caveats: Sampled from patients, naive, central memory and Treg TCRB repertoires appeared more similar than those sampled from healthy donors.

Sequencing targeted expressed TCRB transcripts, as all isolated RNA had been reverse transcribed. Here immunoSEQ multiplex PCR was the method, and the copy in TCRdb shows in-frame clones only, minus some. Here the sample spans about 330,000 clones, approximately 11% being singletons. The origin of this receptor is a young woman in good health. The rearrangement joins TRBV9 to TRBJ2-5, with 9 bases lining up with TRBD2. Sequences were obtained from naive CD4+ T cells from blood. CDR3 nucleotide sequence: TGTGCCAGCAGCCCTCGGACTAGCGCCGAGAGGGAAGAGACCCAGTACTTC. Its translation: CASSPRTSAEREETQYF.